Each of the 17 T cell receptor beta chains below was sequenced from the same sample in a study of cytomegalovirus exposure and HLA in healthy donors. Primers included in the PCR were 60 Vbeta and 13 Jbeta primers. Sequencing was performed with immunoSEQ multiplex PCR; in TCRdb, only in-frame clones are kept and a portion is missing. The sample comprises over 120,000 clones, 75% to 90% of which are singletons, and roughly 4.5% rests with the top ten. Sequencing was carried out using PBMCs. The origin of the receptors is a middle-aged man in good health and CMV-seronegative.

The chain is built from TRBV7-3 and TRBJ2-1; TRBD2 agrees at 8 bases. The CDR3 consists of 17 residues. After removal of 5 bases from V and 6 bases from J, the junction contained 15 bases not matched to a gene. In germline, CDR1 is SGHTA, CDR2 FQGTGA. The DNA of the CDR3 is TGTGCCAGCAGCCCCGACCGCGAGAGCGGGGGTCGCAATGAGCAGTTCTTC. Residues: CASSPDRESGGRNEQFF.

This rearrangement joins TRBV4-2 to TRBJ2-7, with TRBD1 as a possible D gene (5 bases). This CDR3 spans 14 amino acids. Trimming removed 1 base at V and 0 bases at J, with 7 bases between. The germline CDR1 and CDR2 sequences are LGHNA and YNFKEQ. The CDR3 DNA follows: TGTGCCAGCAGCCAAGGGGGCGGCTCCTACGAGCAGTACTTC. Amino acid sequence: CASSQGGGSYEQYF.

This clone has only one observation. The chain uses TRBV25-1 and TRBJ1-2; D is uncertain. The CDR3 is 14 amino acids. V was pared by 4 bases and J by 6 bases, with 15 bases between. CDR1 is MGHDK and CDR2 is SYGVNS in the germline V gene. CDR3 sequence: CASSGLAGIDGYTF. Written as DNA, the CDR3 is TGTGCCAGCAGTGGGTTAGCGGGGATCGATGGCTACACCTTC.

The chain couples TRBV27 to TRBJ1-2; D might be TRBD1 (5 bases). CDR3 length equals 13 residues. Germline values: CDR1 MNHEY, CDR2 SMNVEV (reference sequence). Trimming removed 2 bases from V and 4 bases from J, with 8 bases in between. Written as DNA, the CDR3 is TGTGCCAGCAGTTTACAGGGTACCTATGGCTACACCTTC. It translates to CASSLQGTYGYTF.

The chain joins TRBV27 to TRBJ1-3; 9 bases are shared with TRBD1. V dropped 8 bases and J dropped 0; count of bases not matched to a gene: 8. From germline, CDR1 is MNHEY and CDR2 SMNVEV (reference sequence). The CDR3 is 16 residues long. CDR3 residues: CASGPGTGISGNTIYF. The CDR3 nucleotides read TGTGCCAGCGGTCCCGGGACAGGGATCTCTGGAAACACCATATATTTT.

The chain links TRBV7-8 to TRBJ1-1; D gene ambiguous. Germline-derived CDR1 and CDR2 are SGHVS and FQNEAQ. CDR3 size: 12 residues. Trimming stripped 0 bases from V and 8 bases from J, with 7 bases between. CDR3 nucleotide sequence: TGTGCCAGCAGCTTAGCCCTTGAGGAAGCTTTCTTT. Residues: CASSLALEEAFF. Full variable domain (remainder filled in from reference TRBV7-8 and TRBJ1-1): GAGVSQSPRYKVAKRGQDVALRCDPISGHVSLFWYQQALGQGPEFLTYFQNEAQLDKSGLPSDRFFAERPEGSVSTLKIQRTQQEDSAVYLCASSLALEEAFFGQGTRLTVV.

The chain is built from TRBV11-2 and TRBJ2-7, with D uncertain. The length of the CDR3 is 15 residues. V lost 0 bases to trimming and J lost 0 bases, with 9 bases between them. Per the germline V gene, CDR1 is SGHAT and CDR2 is FQNNGV. The CDR3 reads CASSLDQVISYEQYF. The CDR3 DNA is TGTGCCAGCAGCTTAGATCAGGTCATCTCCTACGAGCAGTACTTC.

Only one count was recorded for this clone. The chain combines TRBV7-9 with TRBJ1-3, with TRBD1 as a possible D gene (6 bases). Trimming cost V 9 bases and J 4 bases, with 13 bases left between them. The CDR3 extends over 13 amino acids. CDR1 is SEHNR, CDR2 FQNEAQ, per germline (reference sequence). The CDR3 loop reads CASYLGGGNTIYF. Here the CDR3 DNA reads TGTGCCAGTTACCTTGGGGGCGGAAACACCATATATTTT. Full variable domain (outside the CDR3, taken from reference TRBV7-9 and TRBJ1-3): DTGVSQNPRHKITKRGQNVTFRCDPISEHNRLYWYRQTLGQGPEFLTYFQNEAQLEKSRLLSDRFSAERPKGSFSTLEIQRTEQGDSAMYLCASYLGGGNTIYFGEGSWLTVV.

V usage is TRBV11-2 and J usage is TRBJ1-2; D gene uncertain. The CDR3 is 11 residues long. Trimming removed 2 bases at V and 5 bases at J, with 3 bases between. CDR1 is SGHAT and CDR2 is FQNNGV in the germline V gene. The CDR3 nucleotides read TGTGCCAGCAGCTTACATTATGGCTACACCTTC. This gives the protein CASSLHYGYTF.

This chain connects TRBV29-1 to TRBJ2-5; 13 nucleotides agree with TRBD2. V shed 5 bases and J 2 bases; nucleotides not matched to a gene: 5. The CDR3 totals 15 residues. Germline values: CDR1 SQVTM, CDR2 ANQGSEA. DNA of the CDR3: TGCAGCGTTACGACTAGCGGGGGGTCTCAAGAGACCCAGTACTTC. It is translated as CSVTTSGGSQETQYF.

The chain joins TRBV5-1 to TRBJ2-2; D is perhaps TRBD2 (6 bases). The CDR3 extends over 17 amino acids. The germline CDR1 and CDR2 sequences are SGHRS and YFSETQ. V was pared by 0 bases and J by 2 bases, with 14 bases between. This CDR3 reads CASSLGRGDSNTGELFF. CDR3 DNA: TGCGCCAGCAGCTTGGGACGCGGGGATAGTAACACCGGGGAGCTGTTTTTT. Filled out from reference TRBV5-1 and TRBJ2-2, the complete variable domain reads KAGVTQTPRYLIKTRGQQVTLSCSPISGHRSVSWYQQTPGQGLQFLFEYFSETQRNKGNFPGRFSGRQFSNSRSEMNVSTLELGDSALYLCASSLGRGDSNTGELFFGEGSRLTVL.

CDR3 protein: CASRVYRGLGTEAFF. CDR3 in DNA: TGTGCCAGCAGGGTTTACAGGGGGCTTGGCACTGAAGCTTTCTTT. The chain joins TRBV7-9 to TRBJ1-1; 9 positions agree with TRBD1. Germline CDR1 and CDR2: SEHNR and FQNEAQ (reference sequence). V shed 6 bases and J 4 bases; nucleotides not matched to a gene: 9. The CDR3 is 15 amino acids.

The chain combines TRBV18 with TRBJ2-7, with D maybe TRBD1 (6 bases). CDR1 and CDR2 (germline): KGHSH, LQKENI. The V end was cut by 6 bases, the J end by 3 bases, with 9 bases between. The CDR3 sequence is 12 residues long. The CDR3 DNA sequence: TGTGCCAGCTCTCCGGGACACTACGAGCAGTACTTC. Amino acids: CASSPGHYEQYF.

V gene TRBV11-2 combines with J gene TRBJ2-1; 8 bases align to TRBD1. Germline V lookup: CDR1 SGHAT, CDR2 FQNNGV. Germline trimming cut 0 bases from V and 3 bases from J; bases unmatched to any gene: 4. This CDR3 is built from 16 residues. CDR3 sequence reads: CASSLETGVGYNEQFF. CDR3 DNA sequence: TGTGCCAGCAGCTTAGAGACAGGGGTGGGCTACAATGAGCAGTTCTTC.

On this clone: At one of its ends the junction is not consistent with the germline gene, which may arise from a read error. The genes are TRBV14 and TRBJ1-2, with 7 bases aligning to TRBD1. Germline V gene sequence: CDR1 SGHDN, CDR2 FVKESK. This CDR3 has 11 residues. CDR3 DNA sequence: TGTGCCAGCAGCCAATTGGGGACAGTGGGCTTC. Protein sequence: CASSQLGTVGF.

The chain recombines TRBV9 with TRBJ2-6; 7 nucleotides line up with TRBD2. The CDR3 totals 17 residues. Germline CDR1 reads SGDLS; CDR2 reads YYNGEE. The J segment lost 0 bases and the V segment lost 1 base, leaving 4 bases of the junction unmatched. The CDR3 spells CASSVSGGSSGANVLTF. In DNA, the CDR3 is TGTGCCAGCAGCGTATCCGGGGGGAGCTCTGGGGCCAACGTCCTGACTTTC.

This chain connects TRBV7-2 to TRBJ1-1, with 7 bases lining up with TRBD1. The CDR3 is made up of 15 amino acids. Germline CDR1 is SGHTA and CDR2 is FQGNSA. Germline trimming cut 3 bases from V and 6 bases from J; bases unmatched to any gene: 10. Written as DNA, the CDR3 is TGTGCCAGCAGCTTCACTATGACAGGGATGCCTGAAGCTTTCTTT. This codes for CASSFTMTGMPEAFF.